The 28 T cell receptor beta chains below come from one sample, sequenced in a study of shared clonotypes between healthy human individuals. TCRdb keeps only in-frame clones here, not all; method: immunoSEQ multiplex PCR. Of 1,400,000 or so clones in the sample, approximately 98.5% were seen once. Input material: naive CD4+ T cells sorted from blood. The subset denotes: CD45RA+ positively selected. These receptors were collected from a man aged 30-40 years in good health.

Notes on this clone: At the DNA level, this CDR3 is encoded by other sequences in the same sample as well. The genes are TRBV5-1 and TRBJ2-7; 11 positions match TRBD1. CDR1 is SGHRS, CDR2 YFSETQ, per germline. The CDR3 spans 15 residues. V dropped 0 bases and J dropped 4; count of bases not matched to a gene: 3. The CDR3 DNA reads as TGCGCCAGCAGCTTGGGTGGGACAGGGGGTTACGAGCAGTACTTC. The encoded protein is CASSLGGTGGYEQYF.

Written as DNA, the CDR3 is TGTGCCAGCTTCAAATCAACGCTTGGGAAGTCCTACGAGCAGTACTTC. It specifies CASFKSTLGKSYEQYF. V and J are TRBV28 and TRBJ2-7; D gene unclear. Per germline, CDR1 MDHEN and CDR2 SYDVKM. The CDR3 is 16 amino acids. Trimming cost V 8 bases and J 1 base, with 21 bases left between them.

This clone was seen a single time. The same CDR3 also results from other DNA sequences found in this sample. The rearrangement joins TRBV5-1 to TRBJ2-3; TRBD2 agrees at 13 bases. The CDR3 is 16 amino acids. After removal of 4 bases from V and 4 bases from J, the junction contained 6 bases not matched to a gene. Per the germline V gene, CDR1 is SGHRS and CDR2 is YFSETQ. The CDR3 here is CASSPGLAGAADTQYF. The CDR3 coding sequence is TGCGCCAGCAGCCCAGGACTAGCGGGAGCTGCAGATACGCAGTATTTT.

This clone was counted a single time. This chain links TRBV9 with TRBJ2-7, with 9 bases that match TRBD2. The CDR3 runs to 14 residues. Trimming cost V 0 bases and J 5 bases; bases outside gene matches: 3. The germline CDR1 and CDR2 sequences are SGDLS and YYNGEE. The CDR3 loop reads CASSVALAGDEQYF. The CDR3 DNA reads TGTGCCAGCAGCGTAGCATTAGCGGGAGACGAGCAGTACTTC.

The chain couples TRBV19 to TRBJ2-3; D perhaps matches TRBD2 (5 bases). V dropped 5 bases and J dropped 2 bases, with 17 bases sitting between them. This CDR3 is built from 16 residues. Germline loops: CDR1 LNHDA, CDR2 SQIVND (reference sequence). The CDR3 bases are TGTGCCAGTAGTGGGGATCCAAGGAGGACCACAGATACGCAGTATTTT. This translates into CASSGDPRRTTDTQYF.

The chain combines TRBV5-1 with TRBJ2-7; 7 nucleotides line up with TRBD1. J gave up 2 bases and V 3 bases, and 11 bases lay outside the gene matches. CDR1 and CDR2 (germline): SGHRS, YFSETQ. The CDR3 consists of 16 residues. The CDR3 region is CASSSSVTGTAYEQYF. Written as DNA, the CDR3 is TGCGCCAGCAGCTCATCGGTAACTGGGACAGCCTACGAGCAGTACTTC.

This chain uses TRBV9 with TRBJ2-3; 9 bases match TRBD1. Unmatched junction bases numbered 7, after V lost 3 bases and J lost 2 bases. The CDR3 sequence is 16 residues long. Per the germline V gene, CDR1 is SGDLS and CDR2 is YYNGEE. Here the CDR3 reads CASSAQQGAATDTQYF. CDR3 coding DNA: TGTGCCAGCAGCGCTCAACAGGGGGCGGCCACAGATACGCAGTATTTT.

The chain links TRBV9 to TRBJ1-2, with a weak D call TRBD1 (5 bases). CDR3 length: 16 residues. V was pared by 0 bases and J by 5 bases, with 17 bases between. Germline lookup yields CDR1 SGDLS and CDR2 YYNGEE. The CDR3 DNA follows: TGTGCCAGCAGCGTAGGCGGCCTCGACGGGGGTTATGGCTACACCTTC. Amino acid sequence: CASSVGGLDGGYGYTF.

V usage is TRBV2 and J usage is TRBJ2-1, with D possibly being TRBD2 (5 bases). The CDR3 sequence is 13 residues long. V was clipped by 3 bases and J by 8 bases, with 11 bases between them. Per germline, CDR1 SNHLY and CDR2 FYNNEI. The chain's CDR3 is CASSEVSAYEQFF. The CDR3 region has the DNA TGTGCCAGCAGTGAGGTTAGCGCCTATGAGCAGTTCTTC.

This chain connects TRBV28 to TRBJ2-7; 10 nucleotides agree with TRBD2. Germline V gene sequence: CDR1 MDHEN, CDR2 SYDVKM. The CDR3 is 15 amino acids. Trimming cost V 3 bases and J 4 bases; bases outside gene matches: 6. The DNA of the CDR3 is TGTGCCAGCAGTTTGCCCGGGACTAGCGTATACGAGCAGTACTTC. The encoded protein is CASSLPGTSVYEQYF.

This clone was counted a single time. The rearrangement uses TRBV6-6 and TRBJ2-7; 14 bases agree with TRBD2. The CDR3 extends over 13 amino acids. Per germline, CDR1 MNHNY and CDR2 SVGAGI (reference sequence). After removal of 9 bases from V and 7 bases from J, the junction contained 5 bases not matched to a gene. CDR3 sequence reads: CASGLAGGGEQYF. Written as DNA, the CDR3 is TGTGCCAGTGGACTAGCGGGAGGTGGAGAGCAGTACTTC.

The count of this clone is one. CDR3: CAWSQQNTEAFF. In DNA form, the CDR3 reads TGTGCCTGGAGTCAACAGAACACTGAAGCTTTCTTT. This chain links TRBV30 with TRBJ1-1; D not resolved. Trimming removed 2 bases at V and 1 base at J, with 5 bases between. This CDR3 region has 12 residues. Per the germline V gene, CDR1 is GTSNPN and CDR2 is SVGIG (reference sequence).

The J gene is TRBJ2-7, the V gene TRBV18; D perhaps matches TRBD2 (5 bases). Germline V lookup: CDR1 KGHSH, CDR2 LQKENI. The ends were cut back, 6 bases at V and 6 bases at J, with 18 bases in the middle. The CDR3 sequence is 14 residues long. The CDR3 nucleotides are TGTGCCAGCTCCCCGACCGGGGTTCGGCCCGAGCAGTACTTC. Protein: CASSPTGVRPEQYF. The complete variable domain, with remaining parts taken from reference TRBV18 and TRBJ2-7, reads NAGVMQNPRHLVRRRGQEARLRCSPMKGHSHVYWYRQLPEEGLKFMVYLQKENIIDESGMPKERFSAEFPKEGPSILRIQQVVRGDSAAYFCASSPTGVRPEQYFGPGTRLTVT.

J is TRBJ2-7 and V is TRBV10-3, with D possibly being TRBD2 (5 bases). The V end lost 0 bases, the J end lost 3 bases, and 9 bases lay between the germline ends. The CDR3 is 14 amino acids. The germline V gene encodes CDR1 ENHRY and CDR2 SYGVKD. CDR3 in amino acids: CAISESREHYEQYF. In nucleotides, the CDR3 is TGTGCCATCAGTGAGTCGAGGGAACACTACGAGCAGTACTTC.

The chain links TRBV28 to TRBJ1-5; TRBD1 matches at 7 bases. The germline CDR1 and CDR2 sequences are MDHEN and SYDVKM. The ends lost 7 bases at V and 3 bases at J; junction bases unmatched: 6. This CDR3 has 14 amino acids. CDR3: CASMETGYNQPQHF. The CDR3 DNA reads TGTGCCAGCATGGAGACAGGGTACAATCAGCCCCAGCATTTT.

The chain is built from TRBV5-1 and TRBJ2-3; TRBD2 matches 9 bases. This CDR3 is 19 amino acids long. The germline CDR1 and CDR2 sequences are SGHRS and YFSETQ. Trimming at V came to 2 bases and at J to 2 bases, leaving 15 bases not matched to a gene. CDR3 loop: CASSLPTGLARADTDTQYF. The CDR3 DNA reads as TGCGCCAGCAGCTTACCAACCGGACTAGCGAGAGCGGACACAGATACGCAGTATTTT.

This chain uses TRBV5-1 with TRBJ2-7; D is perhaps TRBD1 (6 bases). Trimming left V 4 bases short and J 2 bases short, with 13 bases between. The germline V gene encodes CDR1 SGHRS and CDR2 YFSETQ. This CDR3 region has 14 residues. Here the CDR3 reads CASSVRDTPYEQYF. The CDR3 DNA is TGCGCCAGCAGCGTCCGGGACACTCCCTACGAGCAGTACTTC.

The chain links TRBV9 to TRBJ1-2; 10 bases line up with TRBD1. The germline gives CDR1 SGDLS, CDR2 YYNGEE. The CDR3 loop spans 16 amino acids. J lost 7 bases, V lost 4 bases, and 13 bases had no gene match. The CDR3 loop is CASSLDGQGERGGYTF. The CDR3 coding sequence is TGTGCCAGCAGCCTGGACGGACAGGGGGAGAGGGGTGGCTACACCTTC.

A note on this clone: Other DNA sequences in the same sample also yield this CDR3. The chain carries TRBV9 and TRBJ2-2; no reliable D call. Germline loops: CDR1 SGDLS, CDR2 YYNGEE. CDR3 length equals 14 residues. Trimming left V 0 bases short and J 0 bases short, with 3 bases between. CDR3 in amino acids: CASSVGTNTGELFF. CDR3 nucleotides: TGTGCCAGCAGCGTAGGGACGAACACCGGGGAGCTGTTTTTT.

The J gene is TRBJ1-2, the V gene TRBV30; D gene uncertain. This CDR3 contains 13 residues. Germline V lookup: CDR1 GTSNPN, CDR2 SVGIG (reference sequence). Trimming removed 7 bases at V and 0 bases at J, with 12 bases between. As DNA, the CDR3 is TGTGCCTCCCCGGGCCAAGCTAACTATGGCTACACCTTC. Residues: CASPGQANYGYTF.

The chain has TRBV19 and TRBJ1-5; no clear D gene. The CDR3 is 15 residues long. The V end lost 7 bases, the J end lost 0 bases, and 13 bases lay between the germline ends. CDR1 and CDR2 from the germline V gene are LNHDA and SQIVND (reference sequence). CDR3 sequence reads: CASIPLGDSNQPQHF. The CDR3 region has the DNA TGTGCCAGTATCCCCCTTGGGGATAGCAATCAGCCCCAGCATTTT. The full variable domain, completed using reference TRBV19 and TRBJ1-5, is DGGITQSPKYLFRKEGQNVTLSCEQNLNHDAMYWYRQDPGQGLRLIYYSQIVNDFQKGDIAEGYSVSREKKESFPLTVTSAQKNPTAFYLCASIPLGDSNQPQHFGDGTRLSIL.

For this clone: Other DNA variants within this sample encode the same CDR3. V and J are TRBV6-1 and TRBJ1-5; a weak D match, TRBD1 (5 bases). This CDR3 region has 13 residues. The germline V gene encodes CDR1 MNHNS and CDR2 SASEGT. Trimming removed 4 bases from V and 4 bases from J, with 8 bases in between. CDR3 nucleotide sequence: TGTGCCAGCAGTGGATCAGGGAATCAGCCCCAGCATTTT. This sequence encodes CASSGSGNQPQHF.

The CDR3 DNA reads as TGTGCCAGCAGCTTAGCGGGTGCACCCTACGAGCAGTACTTC. It specifies CASSLAGAPYEQYF. The chain uses TRBV7-2 and TRBJ2-7; no firm D call. The CDR3 sequence is 14 residues long. The germline V gene has CDR1 SGHTA and CDR2 FQGNSA. Trimming removed 0 bases from V and 2 bases from J, with 8 bases in between.

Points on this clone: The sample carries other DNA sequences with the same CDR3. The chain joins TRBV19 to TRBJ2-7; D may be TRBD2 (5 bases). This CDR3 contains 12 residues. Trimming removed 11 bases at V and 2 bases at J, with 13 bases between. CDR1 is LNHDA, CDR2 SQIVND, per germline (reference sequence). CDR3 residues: CASRGLAYEQYF. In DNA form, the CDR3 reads TGTGCCTCAAGAGGGCTAGCCTACGAGCAGTACTTC.

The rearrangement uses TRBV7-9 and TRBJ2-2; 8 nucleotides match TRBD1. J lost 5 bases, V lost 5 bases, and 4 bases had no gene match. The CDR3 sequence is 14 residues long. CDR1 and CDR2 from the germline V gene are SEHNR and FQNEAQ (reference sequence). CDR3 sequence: CASSATGETGELFF. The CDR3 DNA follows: TGTGCCAGCAGCGCGACAGGGGAGACCGGGGAGCTGTTTTTT.

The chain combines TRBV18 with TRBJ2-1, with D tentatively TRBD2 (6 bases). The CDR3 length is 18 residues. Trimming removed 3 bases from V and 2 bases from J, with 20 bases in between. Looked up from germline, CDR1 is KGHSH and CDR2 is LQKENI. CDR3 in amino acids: CASSPPGFPTGAYNEQFF. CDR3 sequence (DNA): TGTGCCAGCTCACCCCCAGGGTTTCCTACGGGGGCCTACAATGAGCAGTTCTTC.

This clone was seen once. As DNA, the CDR3 is TGTGCCAGTAGTATAGCAGGGGTCGAGACCCAGTACTTC. Protein sequence: CASSIAGVETQYF. J is TRBJ2-5 and V is TRBV19; a possible D gene is TRBD1 (6 bases). Germline CDR1 LNHDA, CDR2 SQIVND (reference sequence). V shed 1 base and J shed 5 bases, with 8 bases lying between them. There are 13 residues in the CDR3.

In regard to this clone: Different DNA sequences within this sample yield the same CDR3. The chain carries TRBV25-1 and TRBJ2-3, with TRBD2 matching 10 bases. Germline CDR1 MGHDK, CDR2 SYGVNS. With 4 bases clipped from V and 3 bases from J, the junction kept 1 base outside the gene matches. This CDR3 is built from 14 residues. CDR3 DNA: TGTGCCAGCAGTGTACTAGCGGGAACAGATACGCAGTATTTT. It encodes CASSVLAGTDTQYF. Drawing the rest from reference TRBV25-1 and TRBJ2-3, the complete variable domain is EADIYQTPRYLVIGTGKKITLECSQTMGHDKMYWYQQDPGMELHLIHYSYGVNSTEKGDLSSESTVSRIRTEHFPLTLESARPSHTSQYLCASSVLAGTDTQYFGPGTRLTVL.